This TCR beta chain was obtained from a study of blood T cell repertoires in COVID-19. Study information: The United States, Italy and Spain provided the acute and convalescent COVID-19 samples.

This table comes from immunoSEQ multiplex PCR, and its TCRdb copy is limited to in-frame clones, with some not included. Of approximately 220,000 clones listed, roughly four fifths are singletons. Participants reported their clinical history, and cohort assignment relied on those reports. A case of COVID-19 had been met by exposed participants within 2 weeks before study entry. The CDR3 loop spans 16 amino acids. Germline CDR1 is SQVTM and CDR2 is ANQGSEA. J lost 2 bases, V lost 7 bases, and 13 bases had no gene match. What was sequenced was PBMCs or T cells enriched from blood (not recorded which). This chain uses TRBV29-1 with TRBJ2-7; 11 bases agree with TRBD1. This sequence originates from a woman between 45 and 60 years old who had been exposed to COVID-19. CDR3 sequence: CSDGTGGKSTAYEQYF. The DNA for the CDR3 is TGCAGCGATGGGACAGGGGGGAAATCGACCGCCTACGAGCAGTACTTC.